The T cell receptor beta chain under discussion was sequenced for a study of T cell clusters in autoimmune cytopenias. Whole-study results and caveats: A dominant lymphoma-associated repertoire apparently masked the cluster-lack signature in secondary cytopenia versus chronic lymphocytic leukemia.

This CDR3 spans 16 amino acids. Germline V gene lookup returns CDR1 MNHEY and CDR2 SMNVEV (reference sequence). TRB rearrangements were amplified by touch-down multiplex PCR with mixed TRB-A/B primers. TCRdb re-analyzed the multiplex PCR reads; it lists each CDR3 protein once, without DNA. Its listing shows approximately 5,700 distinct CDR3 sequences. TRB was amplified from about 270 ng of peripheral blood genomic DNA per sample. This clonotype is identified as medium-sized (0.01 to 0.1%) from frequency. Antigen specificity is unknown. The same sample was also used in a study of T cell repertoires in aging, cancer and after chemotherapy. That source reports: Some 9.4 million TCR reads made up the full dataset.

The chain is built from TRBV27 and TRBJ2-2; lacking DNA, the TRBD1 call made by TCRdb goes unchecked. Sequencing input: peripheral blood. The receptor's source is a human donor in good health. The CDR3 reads CASSLLGTLDTGELFF.